This T cell receptor beta chain was sequenced for a study of T cells in Graves' hyperthyroidism and ophthalmopathy. General study findings and limits: The majority of expanded thyroid clonotypes above 0.001 also appeared in blood.

The V gene's germline CDR1 is LGHNA and CDR2 YSLEER. Losses at the gene ends were 0 bases for V and 5 bases for J; bases not matched to a gene: 8. This CDR3 has 17 amino acids. This clonotype was detected only a few times. Its antigen remains unknown. TCR beta CDR3 regions were amplified from RNA transcripts. The primer set for the first-round RT-PCR of the TCR CDR3 was HTBI. A single record per CDR3 protein comes from TCRdb applying MiXCR to the multiplex PCR reads. The data hold fewer than 400,000 distinct CDR3 sequences, with around 14% observed a single time. Used for diagnoses were clinical symptoms, serum thyroxine and TRAb, thyroid ultrasound and orbital computed tomography.

J is TRBJ1-4 and V is TRBV4-3; TRBD1 matches 8 bases. The sequencing sample was made of blood. The receptor's source is a woman aged 18-29 years with Graves' hyperthyroidism that later progressed to Graves' ophthalmopathy. The CDR3 reads CASSQDFRQGANEKLFF. The DNA of the CDR3 is TGCGCCAGCAGCCAAGACTTCAGGCAGGGGGCCAATGAAAAACTGTTTTTT.